Listed here are 15 T cell receptor beta chains from one sample, sequenced in a study of blood T cells in healthy people across ages. It was with a sample-barcoded 5' primer and a J-beta primer mix that a second PCR of about 6 to 11 cycles was run. In TCRdb, the 5' RACE reads were re-called with MiXCR into one record per CDR3 protein. The sample has more than 650,000 distinct CDR3 sequences, roughly 26% seen once. These data were likewise used in another study, on T cells of mothers and their children.

Sequenced material: blood. The receptors originated from a boy under 18 in good health.

This clonotype was seen many times. The chain is built from TRBV7-9 and TRBJ1-3; unclear D gene. Germline CDR1 SEHNR, CDR2 FQNEAQ (reference sequence). V gave up 5 bases and J gave up 0 bases, with 5 bases separating them. The CDR3 length is 13 residues. CDR3 DNA sequence: TGTGCCAGCAGCCCGAGCTCTGGAAACACCATATATTTT. It translates to CASSPSSGNTIYF.

The V and J genes are TRBV20-1 and TRBJ1-2; D gene unclear. CDR1 is DFQATT and CDR2 is SNEGSKA in the germline V gene (reference sequence). Trimming cost V 4 bases and J 1 base, with 7 bases left between them. The CDR3 sequence is 12 residues long. DNA of the CDR3: TGCAGTGCTACACAGATTAACTATGGCTACACCTTC. Translating it yields CSATQINYGYTF.

V and J are TRBV4-1 and TRBJ1-4, with D perhaps TRBD1 (6 bases). V lost 4 bases, J lost 11 bases, and 14 bases lay in between. There are 13 residues in the CDR3. Germline CDR1 and CDR2: MGHRA and YSYEKL. The CDR3 reads CASSRLERGKLFF. In nucleotides, the CDR3 is TGCGCCAGCAGCCGGCTGGAGAGGGGGAAACTGTTTTTT.

This clonotype came up a few times. This sequence joins TRBV20-1 and TRBJ2-3; 11 positions match TRBD2. Trimming at V came to 3 bases and at J to 6 bases, leaving 8 bases not matched to a gene. The CDR3 is 15 residues long. Germline loops: CDR1 DFQATT, CDR2 SNEGSKA (reference sequence). The CDR3 sequence is CSARGTSGPWDTQYF. CDR3 nucleotides: TGCAGTGCTAGGGGGACTAGCGGTCCATGGGATACGCAGTATTTT.

This clonotype appeared a few times. V usage is TRBV12-3 or TRBV12-4 and J usage is TRBJ2-7, with 7 bases matching TRBD1. CDR3 length: 15 amino acids. J was trimmed by 9 bases and V by 6 bases; bases with no gene match: 17. DNA for the CDR3: TGTGCCAGCAGCCCACTCCGGGACAGCTACGAGGGGCAGTACTTC. It yields the protein CASSPLRDSYEGQYF.

This clonotype was seen only a few times. The chain is built from TRBV2 and TRBJ2-5; no clear D. Germline V gene data show CDR1 as SNHLY and CDR2 as FYNNEI. The CDR3 totals 14 residues. V was clipped by 2 bases and J by 2 bases, with 9 bases between them. The CDR3 DNA follows: TGTGCCAGCAGTGAACTGGGAACACAAGAGACCCAGTACTTC. It specifies CASSELGTQETQYF.

V usage is TRBV5-1 and J usage is TRBJ1-2, with 7 bases fitting TRBD1. The germline V gene has CDR1 SGHRS and CDR2 YFSETQ. The trim removed 4 bases at V and 2 bases at J, leaving 5 bases unmatched. The CDR3 is 14 amino acids. The CDR3 nucleotides read TGCGCCAGCAGCGATCCACAGGGGAACTATGGCTACACCTTC. This sequence encodes CASSDPQGNYGYTF.

V is TRBV18 and J is TRBJ2-1; TRBD1 matches 8 bases. CDR3 length: 14 amino acids. J gave up 7 bases and V 5 bases, and 7 bases lay outside the gene matches. Germline V gene lookup returns CDR1 KGHSH and CDR2 LQKENI. DNA of the CDR3: TGTGCCAGCTCATCCCGGACAGGGTGGAATGAGCAGTTCTTC. Its translation: CASSSRTGWNEQFF.

This clonotype was detected only a few times. The V call is TRBV4-2, the J call TRBJ2-1; no definite D call. The J call is uncertain, as TRBJ2-7 better fits the DNA end. In germline, CDR1 is LGHNA, CDR2 YNFKEQ. The CDR3 runs 16 residues. Here the CDR3 DNA reads TGTGCCAGCAGCCAAGAAAAGACCTTAAGCTCCTACGAGCAGTACTTC. Its translation is CASSQEKTLSSYEQYF.

This chain links TRBV6-5 with TRBJ1-4; D gene unclear. Germline CDR1 is MNHEY and CDR2 is SVGAGI. Trimming removed 6 bases at V and 3 bases at J, with 11 bases between. CDR3 length: 14 amino acids. CDR3 nucleotide sequence: TGTGCCAGCAGCAAACAGAGTGCTAATGAAAAACTGTTTTTT. Amino acids: CASSKQSANEKLFF.

The sample holds a few counts of this clonotype. The chain is built from TRBV9 and TRBJ1-1; weak D call: TRBD1 (6 bases). Germline V gene lookup returns CDR1 SGDLS and CDR2 YYNGEE. V was shortened by 3 bases and J by 0 bases, with 12 bases between the two germline ends. The CDR3 has 15 amino acids. The CDR3 loop reads CASSATGTLNTEAFF. CDR3 in DNA: TGTGCCAGCAGCGCTACAGGGACCTTGAACACTGAAGCTTTCTTT.

V is TRBV5-1 and J is TRBJ2-2; no reliable D call. V lost 0 bases to trimming and J lost 4 bases, with 10 bases between them. The CDR3 contains 15 residues. The germline CDR1 and CDR2 sequences are SGHRS and YFSETQ. The DNA for the CDR3 is TGCGCCAGCAGCTTGGTAACATATCGCACCGGGGAGCTGTTTTTT. Protein: CASSLVTYRTGELFF.

This clonotype was seen a few times. The chain joins TRBV20-1 to TRBJ2-1, with D perhaps assigned TRBD1 or TRBD2 (5 bases each). Trimming cost V 3 bases and J 5 bases, with 17 bases left between them. In germline, CDR1 is DFQATT, CDR2 SNEGSKA (reference sequence). This CDR3 spans 15 amino acids. This CDR3 reads CSARRLFWDHNEQFF. CDR3 DNA sequence: TGCAGTGCTAGGCGGCTTTTCTGGGACCACAATGAGCAGTTCTTC.

This sequence joins TRBV9 and TRBJ2-3; 7 bases line up with TRBD2. The germline CDR1 and CDR2 sequences are SGDLS and YYNGEE. After removal of 3 bases from V and 2 bases from J, the junction contained 9 bases not matched to a gene. This CDR3 is built from 16 residues. In nucleotides, the CDR3 is TGTGCCAGCAGCGCATCGCTAGCGGCTCCCACAGATACGCAGTATTTT. Residues: CASSASLAAPTDTQYF.

The V call is TRBV30, the J call TRBJ1-1; tentative D call: TRBD1 (5 bases). The CDR3 is 11 amino acids. V was cut by 5 bases and J by 10 bases, with 14 bases left in between. CDR1 is GTSNPN, CDR2 SVGIG, per germline (reference sequence). The CDR3 DNA reads TGTGCCTGGTCGGCCGCAGGGATAGCTTTCTTT. The encoded protein is CAWSAAGIAFF.